The clone carrying this T cell receptor (beta chain) has a single count. The sample belongs to a study of blood T cell repertoires in COVID-19. Overall study context: COVID-19 samples collected from the United States, Italy and Spain covered acute and convalescent phases. Sample material is recorded as cDNA or gDNA derived from T cells, B-cell-depleted T cells, or PBMCs.

Sequenced by immunoSEQ multiplex PCR; TCRdb stores in-frame clones only, minus some. The table has tens of thousands of clones, 79% seen once. The CDR3 length is 15 residues. V lost 4 bases and J 2 bases, leaving 14 bases between the germline ends. Per germline, CDR1 MGHRA and CDR2 YSYEKL. The sample consisted of peripheral blood. This clonotype originated in a man aged 55 to 70 with active or convalescent COVID-19. V usage is TRBV4-1 and J usage is TRBJ1-1; tentatively, D is TRBD1 (5 bases). The CDR3 DNA sequence: TGCGCCAGCAGCCCGATGACAGCCACCAACACTGAAGCTTTCTTT. This codes for CASSPMTATNTEAFF.